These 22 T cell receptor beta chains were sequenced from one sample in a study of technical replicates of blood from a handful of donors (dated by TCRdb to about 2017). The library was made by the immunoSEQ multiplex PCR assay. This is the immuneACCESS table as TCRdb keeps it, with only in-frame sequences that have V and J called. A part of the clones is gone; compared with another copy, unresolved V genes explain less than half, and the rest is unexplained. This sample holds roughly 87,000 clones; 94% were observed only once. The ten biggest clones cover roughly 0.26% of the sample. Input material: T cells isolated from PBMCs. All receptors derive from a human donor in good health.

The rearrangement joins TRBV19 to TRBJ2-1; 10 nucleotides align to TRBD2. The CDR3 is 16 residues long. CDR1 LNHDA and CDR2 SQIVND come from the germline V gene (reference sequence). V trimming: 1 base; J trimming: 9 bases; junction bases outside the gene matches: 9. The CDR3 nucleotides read TGTGCCAGTAGTATAGGAAAGCGGGAGGGCCTGGGTGAGCAGTTCTTC. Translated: CASSIGKREGLGEQFF.

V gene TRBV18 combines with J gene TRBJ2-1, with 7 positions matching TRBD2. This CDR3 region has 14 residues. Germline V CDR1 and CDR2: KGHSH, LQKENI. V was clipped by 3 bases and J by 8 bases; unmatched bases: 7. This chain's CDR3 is CASSPLGGDDEQFF. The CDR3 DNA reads TGTGCCAGCTCACCGCTGGGAGGGGATGATGAGCAGTTCTTC.

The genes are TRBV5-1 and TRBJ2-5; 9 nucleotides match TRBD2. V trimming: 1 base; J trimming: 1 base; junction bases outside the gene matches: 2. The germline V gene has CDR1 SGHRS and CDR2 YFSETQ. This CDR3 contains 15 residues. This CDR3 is CASSLLAGAQETQYF. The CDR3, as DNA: TGCGCCAGCAGCTTGTTAGCGGGGGCCCAAGAGACCCAGTACTTC.

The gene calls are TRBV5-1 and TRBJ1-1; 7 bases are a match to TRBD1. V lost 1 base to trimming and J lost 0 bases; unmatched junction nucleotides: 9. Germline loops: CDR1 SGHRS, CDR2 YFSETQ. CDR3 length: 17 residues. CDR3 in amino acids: CASSLRTGGTMNTEAFF. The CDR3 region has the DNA TGCGCCAGCAGCTTGAGGACAGGTGGGACCATGAACACTGAAGCTTTCTTT.

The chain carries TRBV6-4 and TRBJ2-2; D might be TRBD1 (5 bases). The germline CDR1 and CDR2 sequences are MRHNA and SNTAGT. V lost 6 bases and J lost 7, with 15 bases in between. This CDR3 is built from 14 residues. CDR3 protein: CASSRVLASGELFF. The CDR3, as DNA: TGTGCCAGCAGCAGGGTGCTGGCCAGCGGGGAGCTGTTTTTT.

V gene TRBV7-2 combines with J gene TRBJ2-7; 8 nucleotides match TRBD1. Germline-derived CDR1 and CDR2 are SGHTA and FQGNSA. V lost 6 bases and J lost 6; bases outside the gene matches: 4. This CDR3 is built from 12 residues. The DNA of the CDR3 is TGTGCCAGCAGTTGGACAGGGAGCGAGCAGTACTTC. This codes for CASSWTGSEQYF.

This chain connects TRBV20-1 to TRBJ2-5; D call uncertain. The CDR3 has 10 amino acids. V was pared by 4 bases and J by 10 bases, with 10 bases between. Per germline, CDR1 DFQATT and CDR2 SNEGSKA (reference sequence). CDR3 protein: CSATSTYQYF. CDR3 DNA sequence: TGCAGTGCTACCTCTACGTACCAGTACTTC.

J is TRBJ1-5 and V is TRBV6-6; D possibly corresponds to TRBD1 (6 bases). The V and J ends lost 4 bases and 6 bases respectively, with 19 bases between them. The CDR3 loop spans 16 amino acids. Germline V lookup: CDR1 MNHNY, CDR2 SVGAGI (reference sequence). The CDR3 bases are TGTGCCAGCAGTTGGGGAGGGGGGAGAAAGGGTCAGCCCCAGCATTTT. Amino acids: CASSWGGGRKGQPQHF.

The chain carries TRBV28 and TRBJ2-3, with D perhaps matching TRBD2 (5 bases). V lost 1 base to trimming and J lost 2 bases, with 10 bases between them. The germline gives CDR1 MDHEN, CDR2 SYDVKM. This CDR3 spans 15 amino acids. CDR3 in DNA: TGTGCCAGCAGTTTATTAAGCGGAATCACAGATACGCAGTATTTT. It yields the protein CASSLLSGITDTQYF.

CDR3 DNA: TGTGCCAGCAGTCAGATCACAGGGGGCAATCAGCCCCAGCATTTT. It translates to CASSQITGGNQPQHF. The rearrangement uses TRBV2 and TRBJ1-5; 7 bases are a match to TRBD1. J was trimmed by 2 bases and V by 5 bases; bases with no gene match: 6. The germline CDR1 and CDR2 sequences are SNHLY and FYNNEI. The CDR3 runs 15 residues.

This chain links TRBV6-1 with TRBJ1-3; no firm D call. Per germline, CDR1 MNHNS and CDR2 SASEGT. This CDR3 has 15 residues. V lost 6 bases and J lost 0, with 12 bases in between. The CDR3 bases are TGTGCCAGCAGCGGAGACCGATCCTCTGGAAACACCATATATTTT. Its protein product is CASSGDRSSGNTIYF.

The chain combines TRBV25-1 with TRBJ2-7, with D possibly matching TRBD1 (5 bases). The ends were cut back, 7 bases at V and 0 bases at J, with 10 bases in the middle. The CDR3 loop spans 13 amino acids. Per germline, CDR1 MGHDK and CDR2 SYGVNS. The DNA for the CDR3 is TGTGCCAGCACCGACAGTCACTCCTACGAGCAGTACTTC. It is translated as CASTDSHSYEQYF.

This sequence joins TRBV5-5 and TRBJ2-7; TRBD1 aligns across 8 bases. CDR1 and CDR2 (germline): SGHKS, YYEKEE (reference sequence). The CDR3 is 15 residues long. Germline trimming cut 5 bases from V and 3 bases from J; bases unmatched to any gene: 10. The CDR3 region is CASRTTAGGFYEQYF. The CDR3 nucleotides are TGTGCCAGCAGAACGACGGCAGGGGGCTTCTACGAGCAGTACTTC.

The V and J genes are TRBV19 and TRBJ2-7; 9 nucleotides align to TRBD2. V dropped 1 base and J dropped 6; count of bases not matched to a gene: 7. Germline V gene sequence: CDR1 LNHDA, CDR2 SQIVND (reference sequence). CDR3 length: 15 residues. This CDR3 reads CASSIGSSGKAEQYF. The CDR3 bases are TGTGCCAGTAGTATAGGTTCTAGCGGGAAAGCCGAGCAGTACTTC.

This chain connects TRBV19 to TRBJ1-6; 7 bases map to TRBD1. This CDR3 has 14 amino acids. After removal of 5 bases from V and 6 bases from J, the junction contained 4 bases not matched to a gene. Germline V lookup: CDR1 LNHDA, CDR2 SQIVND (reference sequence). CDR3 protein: CASSQDRRNSPLHF. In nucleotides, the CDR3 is TGTGCCAGTAGTCAGGACAGGCGTAATTCACCCCTCCACTTT.

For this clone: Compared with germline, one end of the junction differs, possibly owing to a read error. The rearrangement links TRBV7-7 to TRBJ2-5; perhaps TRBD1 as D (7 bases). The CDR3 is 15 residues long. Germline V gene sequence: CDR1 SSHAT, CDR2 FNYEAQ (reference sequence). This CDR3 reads CASSLVQGGQETQYF. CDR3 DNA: TGTGCTAGCAGCTTAGTGCAGGGGGGTCAAGAGACCCAGTACTTC.

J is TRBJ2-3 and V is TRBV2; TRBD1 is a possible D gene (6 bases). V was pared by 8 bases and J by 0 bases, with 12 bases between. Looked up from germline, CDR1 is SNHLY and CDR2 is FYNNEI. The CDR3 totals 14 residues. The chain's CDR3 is CASDRNPSTDTQYF. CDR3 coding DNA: TGTGCCAGCGACAGGAACCCTAGCACAGATACGCAGTATTTT.

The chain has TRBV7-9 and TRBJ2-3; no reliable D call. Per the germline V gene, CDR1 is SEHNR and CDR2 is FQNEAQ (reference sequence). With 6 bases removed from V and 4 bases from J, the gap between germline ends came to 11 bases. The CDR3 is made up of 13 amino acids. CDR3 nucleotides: TGTGCCAGCAGGACACCAATAGCAGATACGCAGTATTTT. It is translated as CASRTPIADTQYF.

The CDR3 here is CASSQEGRVNYGYTF. Written as DNA, the CDR3 is TGCGCCAGCAGCCAAGAAGGCAGGGTTAACTATGGCTACACCTTC. V usage is TRBV4-1 and J usage is TRBJ1-2; TRBD1 is a possible D gene (5 bases). The V and J ends lost 0 bases and 1 base respectively, with 9 bases between them. Germline CDR1 and CDR2: MGHRA and YSYEKL. The CDR3 has 15 amino acids.

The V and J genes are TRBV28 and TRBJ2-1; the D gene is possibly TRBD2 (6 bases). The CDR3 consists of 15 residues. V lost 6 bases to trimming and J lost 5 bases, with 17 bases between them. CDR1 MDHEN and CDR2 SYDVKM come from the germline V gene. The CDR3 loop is CASSDGTLRHNEQFF. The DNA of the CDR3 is TGTGCCAGCAGCGACGGGACTCTACGTCACAATGAGCAGTTCTTC. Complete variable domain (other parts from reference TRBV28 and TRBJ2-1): DVKVTQSSRYLVKRTGEKVFLECVQDMDHENMFWYRQDPGLGLRLIYFSYDVKMKEKGDIPEGYSVSREKKERFSLILESASTNQTSMYLCASSDGTLRHNEQFFGPGTRLTVL.

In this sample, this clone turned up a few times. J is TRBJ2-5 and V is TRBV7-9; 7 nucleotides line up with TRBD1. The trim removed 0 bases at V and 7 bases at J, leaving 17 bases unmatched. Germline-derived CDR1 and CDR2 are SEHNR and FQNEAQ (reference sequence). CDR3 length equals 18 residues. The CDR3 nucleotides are TGTGCCAGCAGCTTAGCCCTAGGAAGAACAGGGGCCTCGGGGACCCAGTACTTC. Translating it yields CASSLALGRTGASGTQYF. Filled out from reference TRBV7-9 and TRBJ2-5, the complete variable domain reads DTGVSQNPRHKITKRGQNVTFRCDPISEHNRLYWYRQTLGQGPEFLTYFQNEAQLEKSRLLSDRFSAERPKGSFSTLEIQRTEQGDSAMYLCASSLALGRTGASGTQYFGPGTRLLVL.

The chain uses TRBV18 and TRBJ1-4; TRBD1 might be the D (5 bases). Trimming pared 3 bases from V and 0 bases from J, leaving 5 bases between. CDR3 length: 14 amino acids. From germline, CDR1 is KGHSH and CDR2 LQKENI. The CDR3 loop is CASSPTATNEKLFF. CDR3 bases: TGTGCCAGCTCACCGACAGCAACTAATGAAAAACTGTTTTTT.